Here is one T cell receptor beta chain with its context. What it binds is not known. These data originate in a study of early T cells in non-severe SARS-CoV-2 infection. About the research overall: Alpha and beta chains were unpaired, from unsorted whole-blood bulk RNA. General observations from the study: The VDJdb matching leaned toward anti-spike CD8 responses and overlooked private and CD4 specificities.

The CDR3 length is 17 residues. From germline, CDR1 is SGDLS and CDR2 YYNGEE. The V segment lost 0 bases and the J segment 4 bases; nucleotides outside the gene matches: 9. Individual cDNA molecules received unique molecular identifiers. From the 5' RACE reads, TCRdb called clonotypes with MiXCR, one entry per CDR3 protein. This sample yields about 34,000 distinct CDR3 sequences, of which 5% to 6% are seen a single time; approximately 6.5% belongs to the top ten. The genes are TRBV9 and TRBJ2-4; 8 positions match TRBD2. The material sequenced was whole blood. This clonotype was obtained from an adult who was a healthcare worker with PCR-confirmed SARS-CoV-2 infection or an uninfected control (not recorded which). In DNA, the CDR3 is TGTGCCAGCAGCGTAGATCCCCCTAGCGGGCAGAAAAACATTCAGTACTTC. Residues: CASSVDPPSGQKNIQYF.